This passage covers 10 T cell receptor beta chains from one sample sequenced in a study of human T cells and chemical hapten exposure (dated by TCRdb to the early 2020s). Receptor amplification or capture employed RACE. TCRdb names NextSeq 500 as the instrument used. Using fastp trimming at Q25 and MiXCR clonotype assembly, TCRdb reanalyzed the public sequencing data and kept in-frame beta chains. Merged by CDR3 protein, the rows form single entries marked with the most common genes and DNA. The sample table lists some 110,000 distinct CDR3 sequences, roughly an eighth of them with a count of one. 1.5% to 2% of the sample comes from the top ten. Reading the label with the study, this specimen's time point is: pre-sensitization, week 0. The treatment or condition label, as the study defines it: therapeutic diphenylcyclopropenone sensitization with weekly scalp DPC. Source: whole blood, taken in connection with sensitization to the hapten diphenylcyclopropenone (DPC). These receptors were taken from a woman aged 50 to 60 with alopecia areata. Some clones in this sample may be carry-over from other donors' samples.

The gene calls are TRBV7-2 and TRBJ2-2; possibly TRBD2 for D (5 bases). Trimming left V 7 bases short and J 3 bases short, with 12 bases between. This CDR3 region has 14 residues. Germline V CDR1 and CDR2: SGHTA, FQGNSA. CDR3 in amino acids: CASTLFGDTGELFF. In nucleotides, the CDR3 is TGTGCCAGCACCTTGTTCGGGGACACCGGGGAGCTGTTTTTT.

The V gene is TRBV5-6, the J gene TRBJ2-1, with 9 bases that match TRBD1. Looked up from germline, CDR1 is SGHDT and CDR2 is YYEEEE. The CDR3 is 15 residues long. V lost 1 base and J lost 4; bases outside the gene matches: 3. The CDR3: CASSLFGTGYNEQFF. The CDR3 nucleotides read TGTGCCAGCAGCTTGTTCGGGACAGGGTACAATGAGCAGTTCTTC.

Concerning this clonotype: This clone may be a read error of a much larger clone one base away. This CDR3 fails to terminate in the conserved phenylalanine or tryptophan, so it likely reflects a read error. J is TRBJ1-6 and V is TRBV5-6; no clear D gene. Germline CDR1 and CDR2: SGHDT and YYEEEE. V gave up 3 bases and J gave up 2 bases, with 0 bases separating them. This CDR3 is 12 amino acids long. CDR3 loop: CASSSYNSPLHI. CDR3 DNA: TGTGCCAGCAGCTCCTATAATTCACCCCTCCACATT.

This clonotype showed up many times. V usage is TRBV29-1 and J usage is TRBJ1-2; no clear D gene. CDR1 is SQVTM and CDR2 is ANQGSEA in the germline V gene. The CDR3 runs to 10 residues. CDR3 in amino acids: CGSDDYGYTF. CDR3 DNA sequence: TGCGGGTCAGACGACTATGGCTACACCTTC. Filled out from reference TRBV29-1 and TRBJ1-2, the complete variable domain reads SAVISQKPSRDICQRGTSLTIQCQVDSQVTMMFWYRQQPGQSLTLIATANQGSEATYESGFVIDKFPISRPNLTFSTLTVSNMSPEDSSIYLCGSDDYGYTFGSGTRLTVV.

This clonotype was detected only a few times. The CDR3 loop is CASSPRGLVPNTGELFF. The CDR3 DNA reads as TGTGCCAGCAGCCCAAGGGGACTAGTCCCGAACACCGGGGAGCTGTTTTTT. J is TRBJ2-2 and V is TRBV7-9; 8 nucleotides match TRBD2. CDR3 length: 17 residues. V shed 5 bases and J 0 bases; nucleotides not matched to a gene: 8. The germline V gene encodes CDR1 SEHNR and CDR2 FQNEAQ (reference sequence).

This clonotype was detected a few times. This sequence joins TRBV6-5 and TRBJ2-1; 8 bases agree with TRBD1. Losses at the gene ends were 7 bases for V and 5 bases for J; bases not matched to a gene: 4. The CDR3 is 13 residues long. Germline CDR1 and CDR2: MNHEY and SVGAGI. CDR3 region: CASTGTGHNEQFF. CDR3 nucleotides: TGTGCCAGCACCGGGACAGGACACAATGAGCAGTTCTTC.

This clonotype showed up just a few times. The V gene is TRBV4-3, the J gene TRBJ1-2; D remains unclear. Trimming removed 4 bases at V and 4 bases at J, with 13 bases between. The CDR3 has 14 residues. The germline V gene has CDR1 LGHNA and CDR2 YSLEER. CDR3 nucleotides: TGCGCCAGCAGCCTAGCAGTTCTGGGCTATGGCTACACCTTC. Translation gives CASSLAVLGYGYTF.

The gene calls are TRBV7-2 and TRBJ1-3, with no clear D. V dropped 8 bases and J dropped 1 base, with 6 bases sitting between them. CDR3 length equals 12 residues. Germline CDR1 SGHTA, CDR2 FQGNSA. The CDR3 coding sequence is TGTGCCAGCTCGATATCTGGAAACACCATATATTTT. It codes for CASSISGNTIYF.

V usage is TRBV6-2 or TRBV6-3 and J usage is TRBJ2-3; D uncertain. Germline values: CDR1 MNHEY, CDR2 SVGEGT. The CDR3 length is 14 residues. V lost 5 bases, J lost 2 bases, and 11 bases lay in between. CDR3 coding DNA: TGTGCCAGCAGTCCCTTAGGGCCCACAGATACGCAGTATTTT. Its translation: CASSPLGPTDTQYF.

There are a few counts of this clonotype. The gene calls are TRBV19 and TRBJ2-7, with D perhaps matching TRBD1 (5 bases). CDR3 length equals 13 residues. Germline-derived CDR1 and CDR2 are LNHDA and SQIVND (reference sequence). Trimming removed 5 bases from V and 2 bases from J, with 10 bases in between. For the CDR3, the DNA is TGTGCCAGTAGTTCTACAGGTCCCTACGAGCAGTACTTC. This encodes CASSSTGPYEQYF.